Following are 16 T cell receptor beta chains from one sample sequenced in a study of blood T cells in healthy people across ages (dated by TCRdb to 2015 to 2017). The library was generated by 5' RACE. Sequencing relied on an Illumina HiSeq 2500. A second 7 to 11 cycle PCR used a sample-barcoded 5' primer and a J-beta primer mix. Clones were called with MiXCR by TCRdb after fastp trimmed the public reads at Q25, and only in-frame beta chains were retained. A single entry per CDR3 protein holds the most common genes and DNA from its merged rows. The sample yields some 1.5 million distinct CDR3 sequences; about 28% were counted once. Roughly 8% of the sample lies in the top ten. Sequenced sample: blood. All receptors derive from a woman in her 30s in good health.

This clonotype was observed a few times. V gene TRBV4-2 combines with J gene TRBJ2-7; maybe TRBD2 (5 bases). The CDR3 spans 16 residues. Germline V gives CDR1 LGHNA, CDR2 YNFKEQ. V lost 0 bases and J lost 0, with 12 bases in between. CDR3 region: CASSQETGMSSYEQYF. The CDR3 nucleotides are TGTGCCAGCAGCCAAGAGACCGGGATGAGCTCCTACGAGCAGTACTTC.

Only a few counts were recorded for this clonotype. CDR3 protein: CASASRGHQGAQGTQYF. The CDR3 DNA sequence: TGCGCCAGCGCATCCCGCGGGCACCAAGGGGCCCAAGGAACGCAGTATTTT. The genes are TRBV5-1 and TRBJ2-3, with D perhaps given as TRBD1 or TRBD2 (5 bases each). The CDR3 length is 17 residues. The V gene's germline CDR1 is SGHRS and CDR2 YFSETQ. The ends were cut back, 7 bases at V and 9 bases at J, with 30 bases in the middle.

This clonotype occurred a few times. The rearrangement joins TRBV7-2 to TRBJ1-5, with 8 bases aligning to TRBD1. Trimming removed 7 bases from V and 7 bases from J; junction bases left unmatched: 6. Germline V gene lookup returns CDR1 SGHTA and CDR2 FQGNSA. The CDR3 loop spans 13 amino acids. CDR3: CASNDRGQQPQHF. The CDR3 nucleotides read TGTGCCAGCAACGACAGGGGACAGCAGCCCCAGCATTTT.

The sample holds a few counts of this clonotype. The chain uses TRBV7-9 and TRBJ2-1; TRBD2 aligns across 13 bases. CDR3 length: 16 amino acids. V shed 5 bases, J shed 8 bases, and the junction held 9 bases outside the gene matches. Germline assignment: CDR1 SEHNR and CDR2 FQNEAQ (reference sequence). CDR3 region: CASSLTSGRASDEQFF. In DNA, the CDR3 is TGTGCCAGCAGCCTTACTAGCGGGAGGGCCAGCGATGAGCAGTTCTTC.

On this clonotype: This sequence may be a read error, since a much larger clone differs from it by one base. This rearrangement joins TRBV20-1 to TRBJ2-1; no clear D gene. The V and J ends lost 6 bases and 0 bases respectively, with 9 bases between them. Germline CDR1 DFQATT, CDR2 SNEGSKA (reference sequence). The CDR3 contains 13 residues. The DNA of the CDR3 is TGCAGTGCGGCGGATAGCTCCTACAATGAGCAGTTCTTC. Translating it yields CSAADSSYNEQFF.

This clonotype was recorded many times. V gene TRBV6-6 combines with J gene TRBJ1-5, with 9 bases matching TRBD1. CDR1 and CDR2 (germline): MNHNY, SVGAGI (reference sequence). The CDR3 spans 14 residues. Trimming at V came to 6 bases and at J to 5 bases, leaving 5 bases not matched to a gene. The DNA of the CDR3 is TGTGCCAGCAGGGGACAGGGACAATATCAGCCCCAGCATTTT. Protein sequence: CASRGQGQYQPQHF.

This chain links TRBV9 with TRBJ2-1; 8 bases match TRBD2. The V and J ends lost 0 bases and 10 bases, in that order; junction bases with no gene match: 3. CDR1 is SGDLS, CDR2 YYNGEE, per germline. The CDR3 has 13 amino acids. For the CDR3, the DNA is TGTGCCAGCAGCGTAGAAACTAGCGGCGAGCAGTTCTTC. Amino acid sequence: CASSVETSGEQFF.

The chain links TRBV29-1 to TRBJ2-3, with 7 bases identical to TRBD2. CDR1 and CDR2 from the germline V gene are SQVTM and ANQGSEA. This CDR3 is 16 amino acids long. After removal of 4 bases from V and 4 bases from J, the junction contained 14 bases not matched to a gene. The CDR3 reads CSVGGRERASPDTQYF. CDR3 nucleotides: TGCAGCGTTGGTGGGAGGGAGCGGGCGTCCCCAGATACGCAGTATTTT.

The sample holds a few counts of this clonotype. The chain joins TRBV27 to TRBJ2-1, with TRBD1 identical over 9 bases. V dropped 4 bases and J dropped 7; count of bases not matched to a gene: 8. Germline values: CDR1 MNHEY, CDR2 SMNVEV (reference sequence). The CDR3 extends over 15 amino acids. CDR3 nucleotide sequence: TGTGCCAGCAGTTCGGGACAGGGCGCCTGGAATGAGCAGTTCTTC. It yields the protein CASSSGQGAWNEQFF.

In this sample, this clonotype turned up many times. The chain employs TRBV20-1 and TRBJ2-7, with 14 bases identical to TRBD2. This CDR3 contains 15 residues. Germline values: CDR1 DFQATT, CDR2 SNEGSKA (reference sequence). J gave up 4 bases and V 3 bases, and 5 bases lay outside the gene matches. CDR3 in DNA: TGCAGTGCTAGGGGGACTAGCGGGAGCGGGTACGAGCAGTACTTC. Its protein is CSARGTSGSGYEQYF.

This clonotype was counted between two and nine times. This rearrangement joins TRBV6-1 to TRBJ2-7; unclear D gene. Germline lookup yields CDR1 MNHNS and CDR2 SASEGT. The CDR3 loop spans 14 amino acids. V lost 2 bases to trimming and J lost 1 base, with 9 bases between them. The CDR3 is CASSEFGRSYEQYF. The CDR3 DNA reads TGTGCCAGCAGTGAATTTGGCAGATCCTACGAGCAGTACTTC.

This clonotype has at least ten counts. CDR3 coding DNA: TGTGCCAGCAGCCCAACTGGGACAACTTACACAGATACGCAGTATTTT. Protein: CASSPTGTTYTDTQYF. The chain links TRBV7-2 to TRBJ2-3, with D possibly being TRBD1 (6 bases). The CDR3 runs to 16 residues. Between the trimmed V and J ends, which lost 5 bases and 2 bases, there was a span of 17 bases. Germline CDR1 and CDR2: SGHTA and FQGNSA.

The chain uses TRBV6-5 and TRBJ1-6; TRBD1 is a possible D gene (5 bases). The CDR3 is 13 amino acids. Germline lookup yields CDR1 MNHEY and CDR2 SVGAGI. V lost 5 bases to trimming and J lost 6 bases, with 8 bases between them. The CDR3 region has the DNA TGTGCCAGCAGTCCAGGGATTAATTCACCCCTCCACTTT. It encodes CASSPGINSPLHF.

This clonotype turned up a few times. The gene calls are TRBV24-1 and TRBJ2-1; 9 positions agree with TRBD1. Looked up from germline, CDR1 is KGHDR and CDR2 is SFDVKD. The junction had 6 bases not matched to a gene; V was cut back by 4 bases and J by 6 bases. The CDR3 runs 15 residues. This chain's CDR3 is CATSDRGTGSNEQFF. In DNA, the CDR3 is TGTGCCACCAGTGACCGAGGGACAGGGTCCAATGAGCAGTTCTTC.

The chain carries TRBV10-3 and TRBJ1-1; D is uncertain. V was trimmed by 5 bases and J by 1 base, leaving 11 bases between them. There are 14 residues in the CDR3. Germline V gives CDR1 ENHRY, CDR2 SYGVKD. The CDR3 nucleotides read TGTGCCATCAGTCGGGCAGCACCGAACACTGAAGCTTTCTTT. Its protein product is CAISRAAPNTEAFF.

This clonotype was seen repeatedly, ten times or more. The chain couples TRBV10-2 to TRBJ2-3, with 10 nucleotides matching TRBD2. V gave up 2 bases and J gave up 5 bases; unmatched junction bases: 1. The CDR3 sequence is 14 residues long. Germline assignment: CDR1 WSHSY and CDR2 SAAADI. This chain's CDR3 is CASSELAGVDTQYF. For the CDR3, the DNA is TGCGCCAGCAGTGAGCTAGCGGGAGTAGATACGCAGTATTTT.